The following is a TCR beta chain sequence with its context. The entry originates in a study of blood T cell repertoires in COVID-19. Repertoires were generated with immunoSEQ multiplex PCR, while TCRdb's copy carries only in-frame clones and drops some. The sample lists 85,000 to 100,000 clones, approximately 79% seen once, with roughly 20% in the top ten. The CDR3 contains 15 residues. Germline V gene data show CDR1 as KGHDR and CDR2 as SFDVKD. The V gene end was trimmed by 4 bases and the J gene end by 6 bases; junction bases not matched to a gene: 9. The sequencing sample was made of peripheral blood. The J gene is TRBJ2-3, the V gene TRBV24-1; 7 bases are shared with TRBD1. The TCR comes from a woman older than 75 with active or convalescent COVID-19. Here the CDR3 reads CATSDRDRGIDTQYF. The CDR3 DNA reads TGTGCCACCAGTGACCGGGACAGAGGGATTGATACGCAGTATTTT.